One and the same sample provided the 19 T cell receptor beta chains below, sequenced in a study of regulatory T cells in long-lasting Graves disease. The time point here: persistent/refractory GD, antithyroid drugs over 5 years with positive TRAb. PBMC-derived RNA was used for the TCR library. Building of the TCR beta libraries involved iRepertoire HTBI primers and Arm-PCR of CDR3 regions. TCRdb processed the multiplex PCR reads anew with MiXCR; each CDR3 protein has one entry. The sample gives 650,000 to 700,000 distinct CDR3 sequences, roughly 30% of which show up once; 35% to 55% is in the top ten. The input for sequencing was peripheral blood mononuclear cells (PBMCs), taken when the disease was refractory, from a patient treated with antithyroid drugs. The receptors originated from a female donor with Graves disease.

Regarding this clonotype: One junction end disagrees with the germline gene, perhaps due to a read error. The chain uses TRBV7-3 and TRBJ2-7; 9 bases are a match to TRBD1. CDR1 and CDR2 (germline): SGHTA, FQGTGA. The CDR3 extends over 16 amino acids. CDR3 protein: CAGSPIYRQGVYEQYF. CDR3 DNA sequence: TGTGCCGGCAGCCCCATCTACCGACAGGGGGTCTACGAGCAGTACTTC.

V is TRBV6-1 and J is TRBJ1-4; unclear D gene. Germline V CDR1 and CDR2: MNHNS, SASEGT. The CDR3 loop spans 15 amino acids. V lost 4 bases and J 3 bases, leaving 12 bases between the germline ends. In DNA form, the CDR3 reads TGTGCCAGCAGTGCCTCAGTGTCCTCTAATGAAAAACTGTTTTTT. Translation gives CASSASVSSNEKLFF.

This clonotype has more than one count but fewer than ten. DNA for the CDR3: TGTGCCAGCAAAAGAAACAGGGGGGAGATTCCCGGGGAGCTGTTTTTT. It yields the protein CASKRNRGEIPGELFF. This sequence joins TRBV2 and TRBJ2-2, with 8 bases identical to TRBD1. Germline lookup yields CDR1 SNHLY and CDR2 FYNNEI. Trimming took 7 bases from V and 6 from J; bases not matched to a gene: 13. This CDR3 comprises 16 residues.

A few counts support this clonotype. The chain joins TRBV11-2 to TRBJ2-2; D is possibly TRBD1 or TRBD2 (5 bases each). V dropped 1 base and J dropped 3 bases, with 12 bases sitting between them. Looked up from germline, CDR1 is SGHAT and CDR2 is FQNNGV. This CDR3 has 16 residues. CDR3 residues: CASSLAPRGHTGELFF. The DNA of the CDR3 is TGTGCCAGCAGCTTAGCTCCCCGGGGACACACCGGGGAGCTGTTTTTT.

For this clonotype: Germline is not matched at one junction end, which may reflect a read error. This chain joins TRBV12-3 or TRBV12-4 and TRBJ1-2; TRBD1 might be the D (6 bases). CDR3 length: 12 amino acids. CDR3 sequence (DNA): TGTGCCAGCAGTCCGGACAGATATGGCCACACCTTC. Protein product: CASSPDRYGHTF.

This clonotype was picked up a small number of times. CDR3 sequence (DNA): TGCGCCAGCAGCTTGCAAGGAGTTGAGCAGTTCTTC. Translating gives CASSLQGVEQFF. The chain has TRBV5-1 and TRBJ2-1; no firm D call. Trimming took 1 base from V and 9 from J, leaving 8 bases between them. This CDR3 comprises 12 residues. CDR1 and CDR2 from the germline V gene are SGHRS and YFSETQ.

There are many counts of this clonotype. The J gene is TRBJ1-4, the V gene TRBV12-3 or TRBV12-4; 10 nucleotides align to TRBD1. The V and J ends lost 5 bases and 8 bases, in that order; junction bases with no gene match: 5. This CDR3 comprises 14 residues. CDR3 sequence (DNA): TGTGCCAGCAGTCGGACAGGGGGAGGCGAAAAACTGTTTTTT. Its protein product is CASSRTGGGEKLFF.

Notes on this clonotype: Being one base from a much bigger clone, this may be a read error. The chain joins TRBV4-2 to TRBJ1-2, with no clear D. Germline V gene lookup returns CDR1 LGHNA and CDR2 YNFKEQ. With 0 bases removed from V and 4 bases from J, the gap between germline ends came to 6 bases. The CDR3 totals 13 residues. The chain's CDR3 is CASSQEAGYGYTF. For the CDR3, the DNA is TGTGCCAGCAGCCAAGAAGCGGGCTATGGCTACACCTTC.

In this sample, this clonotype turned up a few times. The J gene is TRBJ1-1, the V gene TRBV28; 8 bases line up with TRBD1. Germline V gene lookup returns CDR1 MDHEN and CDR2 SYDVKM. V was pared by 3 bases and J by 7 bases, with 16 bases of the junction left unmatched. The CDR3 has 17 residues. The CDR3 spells CASSFHLADRGGFEAFF. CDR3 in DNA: TGTGCCAGCAGTTTTCACCTCGCTGACAGGGGCGGCTTTGAAGCTTTCTTT.

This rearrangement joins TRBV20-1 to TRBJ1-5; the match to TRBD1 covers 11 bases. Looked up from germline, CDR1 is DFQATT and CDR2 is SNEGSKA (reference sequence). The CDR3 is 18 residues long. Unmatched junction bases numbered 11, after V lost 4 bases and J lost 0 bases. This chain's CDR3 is CSAIKGQGGLYSNQPQHF. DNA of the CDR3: TGCAGTGCTATCAAGGGACAGGGGGGACTCTATAGCAATCAGCCCCAGCATTTT.

This CDR3 reads CSVRDRGRNQPQHF. The CDR3 coding sequence is TGCAGCGTGAGAGACAGGGGGCGCAATCAGCCCCAGCATTTT. This chain connects TRBV29-1 to TRBJ1-5; 10 nucleotides match TRBD1. This CDR3 is 14 amino acids long. Per germline, CDR1 SQVTM and CDR2 ANQGSEA. J lost 2 bases, V lost 6 bases, and 4 bases had no gene match. Filled out from reference TRBV29-1 and TRBJ1-5, the complete variable domain reads SAVISQKPSRDICQRGTSLTIQCQVDSQVTMMFWYRQQPGQSLTLIATANQGSEATYESGFVIDKFPISRPNLTFSTLTVSNMSPEDSSIYLCSVRDRGRNQPQHFGDGTRLSIL.

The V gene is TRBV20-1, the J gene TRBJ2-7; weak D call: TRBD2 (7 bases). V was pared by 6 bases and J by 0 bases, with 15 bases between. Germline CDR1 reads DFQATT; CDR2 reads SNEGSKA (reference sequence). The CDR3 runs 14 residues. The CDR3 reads CSAEGGGSSYEQYF. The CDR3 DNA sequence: TGCAGTGCCGAGGGGGGCGGGAGCTCCTACGAGCAGTACTTC.

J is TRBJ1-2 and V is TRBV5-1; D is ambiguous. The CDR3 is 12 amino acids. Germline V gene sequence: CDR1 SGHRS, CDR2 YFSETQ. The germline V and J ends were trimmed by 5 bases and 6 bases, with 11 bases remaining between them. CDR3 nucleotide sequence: TGCGCCAGCAGACTGGAAAAGAATGGCTACACCTTC. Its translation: CASRLEKNGYTF. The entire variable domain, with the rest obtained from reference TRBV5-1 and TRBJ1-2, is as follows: KAGVTQTPRYLIKTRGQQVTLSCSPISGHRSVSWYQQTPGQGLQFLFEYFSETQRNKGNFPGRFSGRQFSNSRSEMNVSTLELGDSALYLCASRLEKNGYTFGSGTRLTVV.

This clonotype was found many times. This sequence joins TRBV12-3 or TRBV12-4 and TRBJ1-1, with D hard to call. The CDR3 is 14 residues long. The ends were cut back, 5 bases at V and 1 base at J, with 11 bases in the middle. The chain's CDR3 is CASSQSWGNTEAFF. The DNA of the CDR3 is TGTGCCAGCAGTCAATCATGGGGGAACACTGAAGCTTTCTTT.

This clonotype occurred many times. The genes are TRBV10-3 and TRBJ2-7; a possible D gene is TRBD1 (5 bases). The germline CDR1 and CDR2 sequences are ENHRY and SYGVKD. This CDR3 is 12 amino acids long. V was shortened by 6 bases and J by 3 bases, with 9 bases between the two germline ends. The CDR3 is CAIRQDSYEQYF. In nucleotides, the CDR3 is TGTGCCATCAGACAAGACAGCTACGAGCAGTACTTC.

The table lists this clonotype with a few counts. The CDR3 loop reads CASSSSRDRNQPQHF. CDR3 DNA: TGTGCCAGCAGCTCGTCCCGGGACAGGAATCAGCCCCAGCATTTT. The chain recombines TRBV7-9 with TRBJ1-5, with 8 bases fitting TRBD1. There are 15 residues in the CDR3. The germline V gene has CDR1 SEHNR and CDR2 FQNEAQ (reference sequence). V trimming: 4 bases; J trimming: 4 bases; junction bases outside the gene matches: 6.

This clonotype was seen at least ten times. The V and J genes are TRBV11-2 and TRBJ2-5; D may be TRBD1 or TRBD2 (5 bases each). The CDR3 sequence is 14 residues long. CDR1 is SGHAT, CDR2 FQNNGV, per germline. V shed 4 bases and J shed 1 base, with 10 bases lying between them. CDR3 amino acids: CASSWGRAQETQYF. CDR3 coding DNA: TGTGCCAGCAGCTGGGGGAGAGCCCAAGAGACCCAGTACTTC.

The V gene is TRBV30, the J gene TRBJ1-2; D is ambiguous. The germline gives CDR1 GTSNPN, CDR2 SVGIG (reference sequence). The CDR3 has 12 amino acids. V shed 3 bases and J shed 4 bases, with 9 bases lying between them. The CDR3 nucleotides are TGTGCCTGGAGCTACGGATCCTATGGCTACACCTTC. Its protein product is CAWSYGSYGYTF.

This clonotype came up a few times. The CDR3 DNA reads TGTGCCAGCAGTCTCCGGGGAGGGGTAAACATTCAGTACTTC. It encodes CASSLRGGVNIQYF. This chain connects TRBV2 to TRBJ2-4, with 7 bases that match TRBD2. J gave up 6 bases and V 5 bases, and 7 bases lay outside the gene matches. Germline V lookup: CDR1 SNHLY, CDR2 FYNNEI. The length of the CDR3 is 14 residues.